This T cell receptor (beta chain) is from a study of cytomegalovirus exposure and HLA in healthy donors. Study-level results: Per a later analysis, HLA-associated TCR beta chains showed more clonal expansion than other, equally common TCR beta chains. Most CMV-associated TCR beta chains were later found to appear HLA-restricted. As immune exposure information, only CMV serostatus was available.

Primers: 60 Vbeta forward and 13 Jbeta reverse. Sequenced by immunoSEQ multiplex PCR; TCRdb stores in-frame clones only, minus some. The sample has about 130,000 clones, over 70% seen once. In germline, CDR1 is LNHDA, CDR2 SQIVND (reference sequence). The CDR3 is 16 amino acids. J gave up 6 bases and V 5 bases, and 8 bases lay outside the gene matches. In the case of this clone: Its specificity is not known.

The source is a woman under 30 in good health and CMV-seronegative. The chain carries TRBV19 and TRBJ1-5; 12 bases fit TRBD1. Specimen: PBMCs. The CDR3, as DNA: TGTGCCAGTAGTCTCCCCGGGACAGGGGGCTTTCAGCCCCAGCATTTT. Amino acids: CASSLPGTGGFQPQHF. Variable domain in full (rest from reference TRBV19 and TRBJ1-5): DGGITQSPKYLFRKEGQNVTLSCEQNLNHDAMYWYRQDPGQGLRLIYYSQIVNDFQKGDIAEGYSVSREKKESFPLTVTSAQKNPTAFYLCASSLPGTGGFQPQHFGDGTRLSIL.